One and the same sample provided the 29 T cell receptor beta chains below, sequenced in a study of neurological immune-mediated disorders. Each CDR3 protein is one row after TCRdb ran MiXCR on the 5' RACE reads. Here the sample spans roughly 30,000 distinct CDR3 sequences, 4.5% to 7% being singletons. The specimen was CD4+ T cells from blood. Receptors were obtained from a woman between 45 and 65 years old in good health.

By frequency in the sample, this clonotype is large. The chain joins TRBV27 to TRBJ1-6; 9 nucleotides agree with TRBD1. Germline V gene sequence: CDR1 MNHEY, CDR2 SMNVEV (reference sequence). After removal of 3 bases from V and 5 bases from J, the junction contained 8 bases not matched to a gene. CDR3 length: 17 residues. The CDR3 DNA sequence: TGTGCCAGCAGTTTGGGCGGACAGGGGAGCGATAATTCACCCCTCCACTTT. Translated, it gives CASSLGGQGSDNSPLHF.

This clonotype has a count of ten or more. The chain joins TRBV5-6 to TRBJ1-1; D uncertain. Trimming removed 4 bases at V and 0 bases at J, with 10 bases between. Germline V gene data show CDR1 as SGHDT and CDR2 as YYEEEE. The CDR3 has 14 amino acids. The chain's CDR3 is CASSQNSLNTEAFF. The CDR3 bases are TGTGCCAGCAGCCAGAACAGCTTGAACACTGAAGCTTTCTTT.

This clonotype was picked up many times. The chain joins TRBV4-1 to TRBJ2-4; tentatively, D is TRBD1 (5 bases). Germline V gives CDR1 MGHRA, CDR2 YSYEKL. The CDR3 length is 15 residues. Trimming took off 2 bases at V and 6 bases at J, with 14 bases between the two ends. Here the CDR3 DNA reads TGCGCCAGCAGCCAACTTCAGGGAACGACAAACATTCAGTACTTC. Its translation: CASSQLQGTTNIQYF.

Many counts were recorded for this clonotype. The gene calls are TRBV18 and TRBJ2-1; tentative D call: TRBD1 (6 bases). The CDR3 covers 16 residues. Trimming cost V 5 bases and J 1 base, with 15 bases left between them. Germline loops: CDR1 KGHSH, CDR2 LQKENI. CDR3 amino acids: CASSSNRASSYNEQFF. The CDR3, as DNA: TGTGCCAGCTCATCCAACAGGGCGTCGTCCTACAATGAGCAGTTCTTC.

The V gene is TRBV20-1, the J gene TRBJ1-5; no reliable D call. The V gene's germline CDR1 is DFQATT and CDR2 SNEGSKA (reference sequence). The length of the CDR3 is 15 residues. Trimming took off 5 bases at V and 5 bases at J, with 19 bases between the two ends. CDR3 nucleotide sequence: TGCAGTGCTTCCAGAGGTGGGTCCATTCATCAGCCCCAGCATTTT. Amino acid sequence: CSASRGGSIHQPQHF.

This clonotype is medium-sized. This rearrangement joins TRBV6-2 or TRBV6-3 to TRBJ1-1, with D unclear. CDR1 is MNHEY, CDR2 SVGEGT, per germline. The ends were cut back, 6 bases at V and 5 bases at J, with 10 bases in the middle. The CDR3 loop spans 12 amino acids. The CDR3 nucleotides read TGTGCCAGCAGACTCCTGGCTACTGAAGCTTTCTTT. It codes for CASRLLATEAFF.

This clonotype was seen many times. V usage is TRBV20-1 and J usage is TRBJ1-5; D not resolved. Germline V CDR1 and CDR2: DFQATT, SNEGSKA (reference sequence). Trimming took off 0 bases at V and 0 bases at J, with 15 bases between the two ends. This CDR3 comprises 17 residues. The CDR3 region has the DNA TGCAGTGCTAGAGAATATGGAGGAGGGTATAGCAATCAGCCCCAGCATTTT. Amino acids: CSAREYGGGYSNQPQHF.

The sample holds many counts of this clonotype. This chain links TRBV6-6 with TRBJ2-7; the D gene is possibly TRBD1 (5 bases). V was cut by 2 bases and J by 2 bases, with 7 bases left in between. The CDR3 extends over 13 amino acids. The germline CDR1 and CDR2 sequences are MNHNY and SVGAGI (reference sequence). The CDR3 region is CASSYQGPYEQYF. CDR3 nucleotides: TGTGCCAGCAGTTACCAGGGCCCCTACGAGCAGTACTTC.

This clonotype is classed as medium-sized. V is TRBV20-1 and J is TRBJ1-1; no reliable D call. Germline lookup yields CDR1 DFQATT and CDR2 SNEGSKA (reference sequence). The CDR3 loop spans 14 amino acids. V was shortened by 1 base and J by 0 bases, with 9 bases between the two germline ends. Written as DNA, the CDR3 is TGCAGTGCTAGAGGGTGGGGTATGAACACTGAAGCTTTCTTT. It translates to CSARGWGMNTEAFF.

Ten or more counts support this clonotype. V usage is TRBV29-1 and J usage is TRBJ2-7; 7 bases are a match to TRBD2. Germline values: CDR1 SQVTM, CDR2 ANQGSEA. The CDR3 length is 11 residues. The J segment lost 3 bases and the V segment lost 7 bases, leaving 3 bases of the junction unmatched. CDR3 nucleotide sequence: TGCAGCGCTGGGGGGGTCTACGAGCAGTACTTC. Its translation is CSAGGVYEQYF.

This clonotype occurred many times. The genes are TRBV7-3 and TRBJ1-5; 7 nucleotides line up with TRBD1. After removal of 6 bases from V and 0 bases from J, the junction contained 8 bases not matched to a gene. Looked up from germline, CDR1 is SGHTA and CDR2 is FQGTGA. CDR3 length: 16 residues. This CDR3 is CASRKDRDNSNQPQHF. The CDR3 DNA sequence: TGTGCCAGCAGAAAAGACAGGGATAATAGCAATCAGCCCCAGCATTTT.

This clonotype showed up many times. J is TRBJ1-6 and V is TRBV4-3, with D perhaps TRBD1 (5 bases). V gave up 4 bases and J gave up 5 bases, with 9 bases separating them. Germline lookup yields CDR1 LGHNA and CDR2 YSLEER. The CDR3 runs to 14 residues. The CDR3 loop is CASSPGGDNSPLHF. The CDR3 nucleotides are TGCGCCAGCAGCCCGGGAGGGGATAATTCACCCCTCCACTTT.

This clonotype has at least ten counts. The chain uses TRBV5-1 and TRBJ1-1; the match to TRBD1 covers 9 bases. The CDR3 has 14 residues. J was trimmed by 4 bases and V by 4 bases; bases with no gene match: 5. The germline CDR1 and CDR2 sequences are SGHRS and YFSETQ. CDR3 coding DNA: TGCGCCAGCAGCACGGGACAGGGATTCACTGAAGCTTTCTTT. It is translated as CASSTGQGFTEAFF.

This clonotype came up many times. V usage is TRBV20-1 and J usage is TRBJ2-7, with TRBD2 identical over 10 bases. After removal of 1 base from V and 3 bases from J, the junction contained 6 bases not matched to a gene. Germline V CDR1 and CDR2: DFQATT, SNEGSKA (reference sequence). The CDR3 covers 15 residues. The CDR3 coding sequence is TGCAGTGCTAGAGTTGGAGCGGGAGGGTACTACGAGCAGTACTTC. Amino acid sequence: CSARVGAGGYYEQYF.

In its sample, this clonotype was seen many times. The V and J genes are TRBV3-1 and TRBJ2-7; D might be TRBD1 (5 bases). The CDR3 sequence is 15 residues long. V was shortened by 2 bases and J by 6 bases, with 17 bases between the two germline ends. Germline CDR1 LGHDT, CDR2 YNNKEL (reference sequence). DNA of the CDR3: TGTGCCAGCAGCCAAATGGGGCAGGCAGTGGTCGAGCAGTACTTC. Encoded protein: CASSQMGQAVVEQYF.

This clonotype showed up just a few times. The genes are TRBV28 and TRBJ2-3; TRBD2 agrees at 10 bases. This CDR3 is built from 15 residues. V trimming: 8 bases; J trimming: 3 bases; junction bases outside the gene matches: 8. CDR1 is MDHEN, CDR2 SYDVKM, per germline. CDR3 in amino acids: CASGASGGKTDTQYF. As DNA, the CDR3 is TGTGCCAGCGGGGCTAGCGGGGGAAAAACAGATACGCAGTATTTT. The entire variable domain, with the rest obtained from reference TRBV28 and TRBJ2-3, is as follows: DVKVTQSSRYLVKRTGEKVFLECVQDMDHENMFWYRQDPGLGLRLIYFSYDVKMKEKGDIPEGYSVSREKKERFSLILESASTNQTSMYLCASGASGGKTDTQYFGPGTRLTVL.

This clonotype has ten or more counts. J is TRBJ2-1 and V is TRBV9, with TRBD2 identical over 11 bases. Trimming cost V 0 bases and J 8 bases; bases outside gene matches: 4. From germline, CDR1 is SGDLS and CDR2 YYNGEE. The CDR3 has 15 amino acids. The CDR3 here is CASSVEASGRYEQFF. The CDR3, as DNA: TGTGCCAGCAGCGTAGAGGCTAGCGGGAGGTATGAGCAGTTCTTC. Supplemented by reference TRBV9 and TRBJ2-1, the full variable domain reads DSGVTQTPKHLITATGQRVTLRCSPRSGDLSVYWYQQSLDQGLQFLIQYYNGEERAKGNILERFSAQQFPDLHSELNLSSLELGDSALYFCASSVEASGRYEQFFGPGTRLTVL.

In its sample, this clonotype was seen many times. The chain employs TRBV15 and TRBJ1-5; D is uncertain. The CDR3 has 14 amino acids. Germline V lookup: CDR1 LNHNV, CDR2 YYDKDF (reference sequence). Trimming removed 3 bases from V and 5 bases from J, with 11 bases in between. The DNA for the CDR3 is TGTGCCACCAGCAGTCTCGGTTCGGATCAGCCCCAGCATTTT. It translates to CATSSLGSDQPQHF.

In its sample, this clonotype was seen many times. This chain connects TRBV6-5 to TRBJ2-7, with D tentatively TRBD1 or TRBD2 (6 bases each). Germline V gives CDR1 MNHEY, CDR2 SVGAGI. The CDR3 runs 13 residues. The germline V and J ends were trimmed by 0 bases and 6 bases, with 9 bases remaining between them. CDR3 DNA: TGTGCCAGCAGTTACTCGAAGGGGGGCGAGCAGTACTTC. The encoded protein is CASSYSKGGEQYF.

This clonotype is termed medium-sized. The DNA for the CDR3 is TGTGCCAGCAGTCCCTTCGGGAGTTTAAGGAAGGGCTCCTACAATGAGCAGTTCTTC. Translating gives CASSPFGSLRKGSYNEQFF. J is TRBJ2-1 and V is TRBV28, with D tentatively TRBD2 (6 bases). This CDR3 is built from 19 residues. V lost 5 bases, J lost 0 bases, and 23 bases lay in between. Per germline, CDR1 MDHEN and CDR2 SYDVKM. Full variable domain (rest looked up from reference TRBV28 and TRBJ2-1): DVKVTQSSRYLVKRTGEKVFLECVQDMDHENMFWYRQDPGLGLRLIYFSYDVKMKEKGDIPEGYSVSREKKERFSLILESASTNQTSMYLCASSPFGSLRKGSYNEQFFGPGTRLTVL.

This clonotype was recorded at least ten times. The chain has TRBV20-1 and TRBJ2-3; D might be TRBD1 (7 bases). V lost 6 bases, J lost 0 bases, and 16 bases lay in between. The V gene's germline CDR1 is DFQATT and CDR2 SNEGSKA (reference sequence). This CDR3 comprises 15 residues. For the CDR3, the DNA is TGCAGTGCCCCGGAGGGACAGTTCAGCACAGATACGCAGTATTTT. This encodes CSAPEGQFSTDTQYF.

There are many counts of this clonotype. The chain employs TRBV27 and TRBJ1-5, with TRBD1 matching over 7 bases. V lost 4 bases, J lost 1 base, and 4 bases stayed unmatched. Germline V gene data show CDR1 as MNHEY and CDR2 as SMNVEV (reference sequence). The CDR3 runs 15 residues. The CDR3: CASSSGQFSNQPQHF. CDR3 DNA sequence: TGTGCCAGCAGTTCGGGACAGTTCAGCAATCAGCCCCAGCATTTT.

This clonotype occurred many times. DNA for the CDR3: TGTGCCAGCTCAGTTCGGGGAGCTGGGGCCAACGTCCTGACTTTC. It encodes CASSVRGAGANVLTF. This chain joins TRBV18 and TRBJ2-6; weak D call: TRBD2 (5 bases). Germline V gives CDR1 KGHSH, CDR2 LQKENI. The germline V and J ends were trimmed by 5 bases and 2 bases, with 10 bases remaining between them. This CDR3 contains 15 residues. The complete variable domain, with remaining parts taken from reference TRBV18 and TRBJ2-6, reads NAGVMQNPRHLVRRRGQEARLRCSPMKGHSHVYWYRQLPEEGLKFMVYLQKENIIDESGMPKERFSAEFPKEGPSILRIQQVVRGDSAAYFCASSVRGAGANVLTFGAGSRLTVL.

This clonotype was picked up many times. The chain links TRBV7-3 to TRBJ1-1; D is unresolved. V lost 7 bases and J lost 2, with 11 bases in between. The CDR3 extends over 13 amino acids. Germline V lookup: CDR1 SGHTA, CDR2 FQGTGA. The CDR3 protein is CASKGRTNTEAFF. CDR3 nucleotide sequence: TGTGCCAGCAAGGGCAGGACTAACACTGAAGCTTTCTTT.

This clonotype was observed at least ten times. The chain uses TRBV2 and TRBJ2-7, with D hard to call. Between the trimmed V and J ends, which lost 0 bases and 4 bases, there was a span of 7 bases. This CDR3 contains 13 residues. CDR1 is SNHLY and CDR2 is FYNNEI in the germline V gene. CDR3 sequence (DNA): TGTGCCAGCAGTGAAGCTTTTCCATACGAGCAGTACTTC. As protein: CASSEAFPYEQYF.

The table lists this clonotype with many counts. The rearrangement joins TRBV7-9 to TRBJ2-7; no clear D. The length of the CDR3 is 13 residues. The V gene's germline CDR1 is SEHNR and CDR2 FQNEAQ (reference sequence). The ends were cut back, 6 bases at V and 7 bases at J, with 16 bases in the middle. The CDR3 here is CASSYRSNGEQYF. Written as DNA, the CDR3 is TGTGCCAGCAGTTATAGGTCGAACGGTGAGCAGTACTTC.

This clonotype was detected ten times or more. The rearrangement uses TRBV7-9 and TRBJ1-1; 8 bases are a match to TRBD1. V shed 1 base and J 5 bases; nucleotides not matched to a gene: 12. CDR1 SEHNR and CDR2 FQNEAQ come from the germline V gene (reference sequence). The CDR3 has 17 amino acids. The CDR3 DNA reads TGTGCCAGCAGCTTAGGGTTCTCCGGGACAGGAAGGACTGAAGCTTTCTTT. Translating it yields CASSLGFSGTGRTEAFF. Variable domain in full (rest from reference TRBV7-9 and TRBJ1-1): DTGVSQNPRHKITKRGQNVTFRCDPISEHNRLYWYRQTLGQGPEFLTYFQNEAQLEKSRLLSDRFSAERPKGSFSTLEIQRTEQGDSAMYLCASSLGFSGTGRTEAFFGQGTRLTVV.

The sample holds many counts of this clonotype. This chain connects TRBV19 to TRBJ2-7, with 7 bases that match TRBD1. CDR1 is LNHDA and CDR2 is SQIVND in the germline V gene (reference sequence). V shed 5 bases, J shed 5 bases, and the junction held 9 bases outside the gene matches. The CDR3 is 14 amino acids. CDR3 nucleotide sequence: TGTGCCAGTAGTGCGGACAGGCCTGGCAACGAGCAGTACTTC. Translating gives CASSADRPGNEQYF.

This clonotype has ten or more counts. This chain uses TRBV29-1 with TRBJ1-2; no clear D gene. This CDR3 spans 17 amino acids. V gave up 3 bases and J gave up 9 bases, with 29 bases separating them. Germline V gives CDR1 SQVTM, CDR2 ANQGSEA. DNA for the CDR3: TGCAGCGTTGATGATCGTTCGCAGACAACGCCGGGTGTGAGCTACACCTTC. It specifies CSVDDRSQTTPGVSYTF.